Listed below are T cell receptor beta chains from one sample, sequenced in a study of T cell responses to AZD1222 COVID-19 vaccine. Profiled with immunoSEQ multiplex PCR; TCRdb holds only in-frame clones, not every one. Found here are tens of thousands of clones, 90% to 95% of them singletons; the top ten hold 2.5% to 3.5%. The sequenced sample was peripheral blood, obtained 28 days after the second AZD1222 dose. All receptors come from an adult who received the AZD1222 COVID-19 vaccine. Each CDR3 is given with its conserved first and last residue. Each record gives: CDR3 DNA, CDR3 protein, D gene, V gene, CDR3 length, J gene, clone size. D genes are given only for firm matches. Size tells how often a clone was seen (once, few, many) or the class of an expanded clone, and some rows leave it out.

CDR3 DNA: TGTGCCACAAGGTGGCGGACAGGGGCAACTGAAGCTTTCTTT; CDR3 protein: CATRWRTGATEAFF; D gene: TRBD1; V gene: TRBV24-1; CDR3 length: 14; J gene: TRBJ1-1; clone size: NA
CDR3 DNA: TGTGCCAGCAGTTTGAGGGATTATTCACCCCTCCACTTT; CDR3 protein: CASSLRDYSPLHF; D gene: NA; V gene: TRBV27; CDR3 length: 13; J gene: TRBJ1-6; clone size: NA
CDR3 DNA: TGCGCCAGCGTCGGGGACACTGGGTCCAGCTCCTACAATGAGCAGTTCTTC; CDR3 protein: CASVGDTGSSSYNEQFF; D gene: NA; V gene: TRBV10-2; CDR3 length: 17; J gene: TRBJ2-1; clone size: NA
CDR3 DNA: TGTGCCAGCAGATACCGACAGGGGGCGCGTTATGGCTACACCTTC; CDR3 protein: CASRYRQGARYGYTF; D gene: TRBD1; V gene: TRBV5-6; CDR3 length: 15; J gene: TRBJ1-2; clone size: NA
CDR3 DNA: TGTGCCAGCAGCCCAGTGGGGCGGACAGGGCGCGATGAGCAGTTCTTC; CDR3 protein: CASSPVGRTGRDEQFF; D gene: TRBD1; V gene: TRBV11-2; CDR3 length: 16; J gene: TRBJ2-1; clone size: NA
CDR3 DNA: TGTGCCACCAGCCGGGATATTCGGTCCTACGAGCAGTACTTC; CDR3 protein: CATSRDIRSYEQYF; D gene: NA; V gene: TRBV15; CDR3 length: 14; J gene: TRBJ2-7; clone size: NA
CDR3 DNA: TGTGCCAGCTACGGGACACTTCCCTACGAGCAGTACTTC; CDR3 protein: CASYGTLPYEQYF; D gene: NA; V gene: TRBV2; CDR3 length: 13; J gene: TRBJ2-7; clone size: NA
CDR3 DNA: TGCGCCAGCAGCCAAGATCCCGCAGGAAGCGAAGCTTTCTTT; CDR3 protein: CASSQDPAGSEAFF; D gene: NA; V gene: TRBV4-1; CDR3 length: 14; J gene: TRBJ1-1; clone size: NA
CDR3 DNA: TGTGCCAGCAGCCGGGACAGGGGGAACGTCAGGGAGCTGTTTTTT; CDR3 protein: CASSRDRGNVRELFF; D gene: TRBD1; V gene: TRBV11-3; CDR3 length: 15; J gene: TRBJ2-2; clone size: NA
CDR3 DNA: TGTGCCAGCAGTAAGACGGGCCCGAACACCGGGGAGCTGTTTTTT; CDR3 protein: CASSKTGPNTGELFF; D gene: NA; V gene: TRBV6-6; CDR3 length: 15; J gene: TRBJ2-2; clone size: few
CDR3 DNA: TGTGCCAGCAGCTTCTCGGGGTCGAACACTGAAGCTTTCTTT; CDR3 protein: CASSFSGSNTEAFF; D gene: NA; V gene: TRBV11-2; CDR3 length: 14; J gene: TRBJ1-1; clone size: NA
CDR3 DNA: TGTGCCAGCAGCACCCAGGGGACTGCGGGATACAATGAGCAGTTCTTC; CDR3 protein: CASSTQGTAGYNEQFF; D gene: NA; V gene: TRBV7-2; CDR3 length: 16; J gene: TRBJ2-1; clone size: NA
CDR3 DNA: TGCGCCAGCAGCCCGACCGGGAGCCCCACCCCGGCAGAGACCCAGTACTTC; CDR3 protein: CASSPTGSPTPAETQYF; D gene: NA; V gene: TRBV4-1; CDR3 length: 17; J gene: TRBJ2-5; clone size: NA
CDR3 DNA: NA; CDR3 protein: CASSSSTGPTYGYTF; D gene: NA; V gene: TRBV6-6; CDR3 length: 15; J gene: TRBJ1-2; clone size: once
CDR3 DNA: TGTGCCAGCAGTGAAGCGACAGGGGGTTGGGAAAAACTGTTTTTT; CDR3 protein: CASSEATGGWEKLFF; D gene: TRBD1; V gene: TRBV6-1; CDR3 length: 15; J gene: TRBJ1-4; clone size: NA
CDR3 DNA: TGTGCCAGTCGACTGGACAGAGACTATGGCTACACCTTC; CDR3 protein: CASRLDRDYGYTF; D gene: NA; V gene: TRBV6-5; CDR3 length: 13; J gene: TRBJ1-2; clone size: once
CDR3 DNA: TGTGCCAGCAGGCCGGCGGGTCTCGGGACTGAAGCTTTCTTT; CDR3 protein: CASRPAGLGTEAFF; D gene: NA; V gene: TRBV6-5; CDR3 length: 14; J gene: TRBJ1-1; clone size: NA
CDR3 DNA: TGTGCCAGCAGTTTTACACCGGGGGACGAAAAACTGTTTTTT; CDR3 protein: CASSFTPGDEKLFF; D gene: NA; V gene: TRBV6-5; CDR3 length: 14; J gene: TRBJ1-4; clone size: NA
CDR3 DNA: TGTGCAAGTCGCTTATGGGGACAGGGCGGAGAGACCCAGTACTTC; CDR3 protein: CASRLWGQGGETQYF; D gene: NA; V gene: TRBV12-2; CDR3 length: 15; J gene: TRBJ2-5; clone size: NA
CDR3 DNA: TGTGCCAGCAGCTTGGAGGTGGATCAGCCCCAGCATTTT; CDR3 protein: CASSLEVDQPQHF; D gene: NA; V gene: TRBV5-4; CDR3 length: 13; J gene: TRBJ1-5; clone size: once
CDR3 DNA: TGTGCCAGCAGCTTAATCGAGACACTCTATGGCTACACCTTC; CDR3 protein: CASSLIETLYGYTF; D gene: NA; V gene: TRBV7-9; CDR3 length: 14; J gene: TRBJ1-2; clone size: NA
CDR3 DNA: TGTGCCAGCAGTGATTATGCAGGGACTAATGAAAAACTGTTTTTT; CDR3 protein: CASSDYAGTNEKLFF; D gene: NA; V gene: TRBV27; CDR3 length: 15; J gene: TRBJ1-4; clone size: NA
CDR3 DNA: TGTGCCAGCAGCCCACGAGGGAACACGAACACTGAAGCTTTCTTT; CDR3 protein: CASSPRGNTNTEAFF; D gene: NA; V gene: TRBV11-3; CDR3 length: 15; J gene: TRBJ1-1; clone size: NA
CDR3 DNA: TGCGCCAGCAGTTTCGGGACAGACAGACCCTACGAGCAGTACTTC; CDR3 protein: CASSFGTDRPYEQYF; D gene: TRBD1; V gene: TRBV5-1; CDR3 length: 15; J gene: TRBJ2-7; clone size: NA
CDR3 DNA: TGTGCCAGCAGTTGGGGGGGAGGGAACACTGAAGCTTTCTTT; CDR3 protein: CASSWGGGNTEAFF; D gene: NA; V gene: TRBV28; CDR3 length: 14; J gene: TRBJ1-1; clone size: once
CDR3 DNA: TGCAGCGTGGACGCCGGGGGGGCAGATGGCTACACCTTC; CDR3 protein: CSVDAGGADGYTF; D gene: NA; V gene: TRBV29-1; CDR3 length: 13; J gene: TRBJ1-2; clone size: NA
CDR3 DNA: TGTGCCAGCAGTTTGACAGGGAACAATCAGCCCCAGCATTTT; CDR3 protein: CASSLTGNNQPQHF; D gene: TRBD1; V gene: TRBV28; CDR3 length: 14; J gene: TRBJ1-5; clone size: NA
CDR3 DNA: TGTGCCAGCAGTTTGCCTAGAGTGAACACTGAAGCTTTCTTT; CDR3 protein: CASSLPRVNTEAFF; D gene: NA; V gene: TRBV28; CDR3 length: 14; J gene: TRBJ1-1; clone size: few
CDR3 DNA: TGTGCCAGCAGCTTAGGGTTGGTAGGAACCAATTCACCCCTCCACTTT; CDR3 protein: CASSLGLVGTNSPLHF; D gene: NA; V gene: TRBV7-2; CDR3 length: 16; J gene: TRBJ1-6; clone size: NA
CDR3 DNA: TGTGCCAGCAGCCCGGCAGGGGGGGGCTCCCACGAGCAGTACTTC; CDR3 protein: CASSPAGGGSHEQYF; D gene: NA; V gene: TRBV7-9; CDR3 length: 15; J gene: TRBJ2-7; clone size: NA
CDR3 DNA: TGTGCCAGCTCTGTCCCGGCCTCTGGAAACACCATATATTTT; CDR3 protein: CASSVPASGNTIYF; D gene: NA; V gene: TRBV4-2; CDR3 length: 14; J gene: TRBJ1-3; clone size: NA
CDR3 DNA: TGTGCCAGCAGTTACTCGACTGGACAGCACGGAGCTTTCTTT; CDR3 protein: CASSYSTGQHGAFF; D gene: NA; V gene: TRBV6-6; CDR3 length: 14; J gene: TRBJ1-1; clone size: NA
CDR3 DNA: TGTGCCAGTAGTTCAGGACAGGGAAGGGGCACCGGGGAGCTGTTTTTT; CDR3 protein: CASSSGQGRGTGELFF; D gene: TRBD1; V gene: TRBV19; CDR3 length: 16; J gene: TRBJ2-2; clone size: NA
CDR3 DNA: TGCGCCAGCAGCCAAGACGCAGGCGCTGGGGCCAACGTCCTGACTTTC; CDR3 protein: CASSQDAGAGANVLTF; D gene: NA; V gene: TRBV4-1; CDR3 length: 16; J gene: TRBJ2-6; clone size: NA
CDR3 DNA: TGTGCCAGCAGCCCAGCTCTGGGGGATGGAAACACCATATATTTT; CDR3 protein: CASSPALGDGNTIYF; D gene: NA; V gene: TRBV7-8; CDR3 length: 15; J gene: TRBJ1-3; clone size: NA